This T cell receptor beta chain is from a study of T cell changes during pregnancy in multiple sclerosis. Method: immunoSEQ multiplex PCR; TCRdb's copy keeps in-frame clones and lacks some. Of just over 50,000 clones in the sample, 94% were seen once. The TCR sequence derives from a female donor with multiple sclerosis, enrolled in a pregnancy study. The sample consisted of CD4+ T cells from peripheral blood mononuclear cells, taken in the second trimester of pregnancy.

The CDR3 bases are TGTGCCTGGATTTTGTATGACGAGCAGTACTTC. Translated, it gives CAWILYDEQYF. This chain links TRBV30 with TRBJ2-7, with no clear D. V was cut by 4 bases and J by 5 bases, with 9 bases left in between. The germline CDR1 and CDR2 sequences are GTSNPN and SVGIG (reference sequence). The CDR3 loop spans 11 amino acids. The full variable domain, completed using reference TRBV30 and TRBJ2-7, is SQTIHQWPATLVQPVGSPLSLECTVEGTSNPNLYWYRQAAGRGLQLLFYSVGIGQISSEVPQNLSASRPQDRQFILSSKKLLLSDSGFYLCAWILYDEQYFGPGTRLTVT.